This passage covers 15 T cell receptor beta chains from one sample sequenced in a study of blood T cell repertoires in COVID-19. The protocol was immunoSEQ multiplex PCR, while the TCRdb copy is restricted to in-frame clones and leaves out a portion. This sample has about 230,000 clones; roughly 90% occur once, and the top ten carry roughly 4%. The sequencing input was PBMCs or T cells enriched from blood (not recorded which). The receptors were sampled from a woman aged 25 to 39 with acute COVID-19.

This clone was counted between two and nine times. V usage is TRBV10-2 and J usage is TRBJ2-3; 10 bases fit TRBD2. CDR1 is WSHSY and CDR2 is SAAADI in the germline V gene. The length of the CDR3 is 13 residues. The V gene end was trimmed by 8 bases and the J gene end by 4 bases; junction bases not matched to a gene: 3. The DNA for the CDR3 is TGCGCCAGCGAGGGACTAGCGTCAGATACGCAGTATTTT. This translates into CASEGLASDTQYF.

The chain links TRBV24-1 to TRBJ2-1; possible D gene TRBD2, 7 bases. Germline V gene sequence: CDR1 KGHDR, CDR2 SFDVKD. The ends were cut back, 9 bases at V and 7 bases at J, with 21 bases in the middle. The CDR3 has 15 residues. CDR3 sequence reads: CATSSSGAGVNEQFF. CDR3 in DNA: TGTGCCACCTCCTCCTCGGGGGCGGGGGTTAATGAGCAGTTCTTC.

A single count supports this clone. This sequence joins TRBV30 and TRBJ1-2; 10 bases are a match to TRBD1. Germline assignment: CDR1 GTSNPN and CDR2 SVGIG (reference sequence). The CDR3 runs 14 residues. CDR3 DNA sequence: TGTGCTTCGTCGCGGACAGGGGGAGGCTATGGCTACACCTTC. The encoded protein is CASSRTGGGYGYTF.

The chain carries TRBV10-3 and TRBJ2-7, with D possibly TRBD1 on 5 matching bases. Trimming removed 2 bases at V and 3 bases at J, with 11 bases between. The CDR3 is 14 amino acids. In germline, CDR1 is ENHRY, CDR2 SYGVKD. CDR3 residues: CAISEGLGDYEQYF. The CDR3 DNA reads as TGTGCCATCAGTGAGGGCTTAGGGGACTACGAGCAGTACTTC.

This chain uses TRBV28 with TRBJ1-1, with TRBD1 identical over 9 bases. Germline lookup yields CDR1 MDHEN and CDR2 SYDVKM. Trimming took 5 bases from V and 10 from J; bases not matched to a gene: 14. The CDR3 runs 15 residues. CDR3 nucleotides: TGTGCCAGCAGTCCATGGACAGGGGCCGTGGGACGAGCTTTCTTT. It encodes CASSPWTGAVGRAFF.

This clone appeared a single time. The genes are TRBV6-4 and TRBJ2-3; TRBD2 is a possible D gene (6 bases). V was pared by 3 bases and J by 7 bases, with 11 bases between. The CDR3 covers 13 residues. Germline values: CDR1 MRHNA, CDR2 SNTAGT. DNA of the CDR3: TGTGCCAGCAGTGAGGTACGGGGGAATACGCAGTATTTT. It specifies CASSEVRGNTQYF.

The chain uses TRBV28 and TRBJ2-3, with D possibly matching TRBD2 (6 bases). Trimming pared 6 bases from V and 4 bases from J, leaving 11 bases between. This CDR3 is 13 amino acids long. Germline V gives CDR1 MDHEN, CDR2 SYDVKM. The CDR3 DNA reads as TGTGCCAGCAGCTTCTCGGGGGCAGATACGCAGTATTTT. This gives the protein CASSFSGADTQYF.

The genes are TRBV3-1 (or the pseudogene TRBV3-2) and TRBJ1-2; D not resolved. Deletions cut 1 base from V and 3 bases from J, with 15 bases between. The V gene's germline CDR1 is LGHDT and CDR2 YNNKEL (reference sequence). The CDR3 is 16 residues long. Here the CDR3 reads CASSQGPYEVDYGYTF. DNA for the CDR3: TGTGCCAGCAGCCAAGGGCCTTATGAGGTGGACTATGGCTACACCTTC.

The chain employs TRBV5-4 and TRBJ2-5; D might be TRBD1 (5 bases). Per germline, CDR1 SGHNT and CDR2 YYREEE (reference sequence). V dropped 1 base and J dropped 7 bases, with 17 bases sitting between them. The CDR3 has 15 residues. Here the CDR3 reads CASSLSGSISGTQYF. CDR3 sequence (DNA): TGTGCCAGCAGCTTGTCAGGGTCTATATCCGGGACCCAGTACTTC.

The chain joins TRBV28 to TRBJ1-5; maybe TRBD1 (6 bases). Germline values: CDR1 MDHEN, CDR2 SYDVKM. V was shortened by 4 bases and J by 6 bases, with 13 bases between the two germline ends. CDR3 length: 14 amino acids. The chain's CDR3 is CASSSRQETQPQHF. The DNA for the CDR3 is TGTGCCAGCAGTTCCCGACAGGAAACTCAGCCCCAGCATTTT.

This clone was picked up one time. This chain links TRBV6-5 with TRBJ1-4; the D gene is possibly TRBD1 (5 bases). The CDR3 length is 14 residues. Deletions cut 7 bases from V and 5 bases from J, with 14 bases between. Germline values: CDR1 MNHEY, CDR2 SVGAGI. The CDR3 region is CASNWGGGNEKLFF. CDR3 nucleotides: TGTGCCAGCAACTGGGGTGGGGGGAATGAAAAACTGTTTTTT.

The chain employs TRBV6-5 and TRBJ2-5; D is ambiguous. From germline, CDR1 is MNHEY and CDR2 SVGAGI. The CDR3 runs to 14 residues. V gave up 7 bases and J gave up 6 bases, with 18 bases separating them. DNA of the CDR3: TGTGCCAGCACCGAGAGAACGGGTTTGCAGACCCAGTACTTC. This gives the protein CASTERTGLQTQYF.

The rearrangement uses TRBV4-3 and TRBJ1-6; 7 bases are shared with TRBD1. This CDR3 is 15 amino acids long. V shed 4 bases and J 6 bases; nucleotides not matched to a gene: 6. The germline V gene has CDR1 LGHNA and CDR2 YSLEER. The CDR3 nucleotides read TGCGCCAGCAGCCGAGACAGGGCGTTTAATTCACCCCTCCACTTT. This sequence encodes CASSRDRAFNSPLHF.

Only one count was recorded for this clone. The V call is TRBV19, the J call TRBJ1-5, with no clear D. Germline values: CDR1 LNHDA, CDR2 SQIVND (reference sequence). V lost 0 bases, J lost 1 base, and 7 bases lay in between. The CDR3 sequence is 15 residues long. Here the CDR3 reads CASSIDGWSNQPQHF. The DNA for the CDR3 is TGTGCCAGTAGTATAGACGGGTGGAGCAATCAGCCCCAGCATTTT.

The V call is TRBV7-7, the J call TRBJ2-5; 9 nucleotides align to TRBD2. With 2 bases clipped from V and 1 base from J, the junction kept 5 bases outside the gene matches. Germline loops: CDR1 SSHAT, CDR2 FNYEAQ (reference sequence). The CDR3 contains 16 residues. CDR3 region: CASSLSSGGPQETQYF. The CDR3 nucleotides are TGTGCCAGCAGCTTAAGTAGCGGGGGACCCCAAGAGACCCAGTACTTC. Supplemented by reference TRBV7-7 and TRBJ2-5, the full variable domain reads GAGVSQSPRYKVTKRGQDVTLRCDPISSHATLYWYQQALGQGPEFLTYFNYEAQPDKSGLPSDRFSAERPEGSISTLTIQRTEQRDSAMYRCASSLSSGGPQETQYFGPGTRLLVL.